This entry describes one TCR beta chain. The sample originates from a study of control samples from healthy donors and cancer patients. Some clones are missing from TCRdb's copy, which holds only in-frame ones; the method was immunoSEQ multiplex PCR. The data hold about 52,000 clones, with roughly 94% observed a single time. The germline CDR1 and CDR2 sequences are MNHEY and SMNVEV (reference sequence). CDR3 length: 15 amino acids. V shed 5 bases and J shed 4 bases, with 15 bases lying between them. The sequence came from a man in his thirties or forties in good health. Sequencing input: blood. The rearrangement links TRBV27 to TRBJ1-5, with a weak D call TRBD1 (5 bases). The CDR3 DNA reads TGTGCCAGCAGTACGTCAACTCAGGGAAATCAGCCCCAGCATTTT. Translating gives CASSTSTQGNQPQHF.